This paragraph covers one T cell receptor (beta chain) sequence. The sequenced target, TCR beta, came from blood CD8+ and CD4+ T cells. Reverse transcription of roughly 0.5 to 1 ug RNA used random hexamers. TCR beta CDR3 was amplified by immunoSEQ multiplex PCR. This amplification extended across 54 Vbeta and 13 Jbeta segments. TCRdb passed the immunoSEQ multiplex PCR reads through MiXCR, listing each CDR3 protein once. The table shows about 200,000 distinct CDR3 sequences, with about 96% occurring only once. The sample comes from a study of CD8 T cells in Susac syndrome. The germline CDR1 and CDR2 sequences are DFQATT and SNEGSKA (reference sequence). The length of the CDR3 is 13 residues. Trimming pared 5 bases from V and 6 bases from J, leaving 17 bases between.

The chain carries TRBV20-1 and TRBJ2-7; D tentatively fits TRBD1 or TRBD2 (5 bases each). The clonotype comes from a human donor with multiple sclerosis. The specimen was CD4+ T cells from PBMCs. DNA of the CDR3: TGCAGTGCTGACTCCGGGACCTACGGCGAGCAGTACTTC. Translating gives CSADSGTYGEQYF.